The T cell receptor (beta chain) under discussion was sequenced for a study of blood T cells in healthy people across ages. Points from the study as a whole: Older age went with lower TCR beta diversity per million T cells, in a roughly linear way.

This clonotype was seen only a few times. Its antigen is as yet unknown. For the second PCR, which ran for about 7 to 11 cycles, a sample-barcoded 5' primer and a J-beta primer mix were used. Samples each returned at least 2.5 million CDR3-containing paired-end reads. TCRdb reprocessed the 5' RACE reads via MiXCR and lists one record per CDR3 protein. The sample gives fewer than 900,000 distinct CDR3 sequences, under 40% of which show up once; about an eighth is in the top ten. Drawn from each donor were approximately 9.5 milliliters of peripheral blood. The CDR3 length is 16 residues. Germline V CDR1 and CDR2: SGDLS, YYNGEE. Trimming shortened V by 5 bases and J by 0 bases, and 16 bases separated the two germline ends.

This sequence originates from a man between 18 and 29 years old in good health. The sample was blood. The chain joins TRBV9 to TRBJ2-3; D gene unclear. The CDR3 coding sequence is TGTGCCAGCAGTCCTCGCGTATTCACTAGCACAGATACGCAGTATTTT. Amino acids: CASSPRVFTSTDTQYF.